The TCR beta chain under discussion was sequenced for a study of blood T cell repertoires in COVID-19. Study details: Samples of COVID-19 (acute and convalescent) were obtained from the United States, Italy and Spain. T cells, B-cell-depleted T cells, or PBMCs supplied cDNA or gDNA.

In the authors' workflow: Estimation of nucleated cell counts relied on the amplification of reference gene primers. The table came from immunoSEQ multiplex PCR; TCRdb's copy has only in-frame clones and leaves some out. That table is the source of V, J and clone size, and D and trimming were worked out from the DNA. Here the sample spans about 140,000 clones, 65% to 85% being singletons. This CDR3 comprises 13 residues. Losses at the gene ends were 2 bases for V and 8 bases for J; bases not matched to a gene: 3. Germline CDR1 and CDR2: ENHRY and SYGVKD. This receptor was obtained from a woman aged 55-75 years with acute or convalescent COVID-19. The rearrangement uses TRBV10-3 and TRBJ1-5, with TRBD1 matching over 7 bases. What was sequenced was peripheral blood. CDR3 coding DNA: TGTGCCATCAGTGAGGACAGGGTTAAGCCCCAGCATTTT. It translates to CAISEDRVKPQHF.